The TCR beta chain described here comes from a study of T cells after yellow fever vaccination. Turning to the study itself: With SMART-Seq v4 Ultra Low Input, the fractions containing low cell numbers were prepared. Overall study findings and caveats: Some clonotypes were seen in both the CD4 and the CD8 compartments. These made up a small share and likely arose from convergent recombination. Weaker, the secondary response had a peak occurring faster, on day 5 versus 15.

Trimming removed 0 bases at V and 2 bases at J, with 19 bases between. The CDR3 sequence is 18 residues long. Germline CDR1 reads SGDLS; CDR2 reads YYNGEE. Comments on this clonotype: Its antigen is undetermined.

Making TCR cDNA involved 5'RACE template switching, which added UMIs and a universal primer site. TCRdb itself ran the 5' RACE reads through MiXCR, one entry per CDR3 protein. The data show 450,000 to 550,000 distinct CDR3 sequences, 21% seen once. The input for sequencing was PBMCs, taken 20 to 25 days after the first yellow fever vaccination. The J gene is TRBJ2-3, the V gene TRBV9, with TRBD1 as a possible D gene (6 bases). The sequence came from a young man who received the YFV17D yellow fever vaccine. CDR3: CASSVATVGADYTDTQYF. The CDR3 coding sequence is TGTGCCAGCAGCGTAGCTACGGTGGGGGCCGACTACACAGATACGCAGTATTTT.